A single sample is the source of the 9 T cell receptor beta chains below, sequenced in a study of identical twins. TCRdb analysed the 5' RACE reads with MiXCR anew, one entry per CDR3 protein. Of hundreds of thousands of distinct CDR3 sequences listed, roughly 8.6% were seen once; the top ten hold less than 2.5%. This same sample was also part of a study on yellow fever vaccine responses in identical twins.

Sequencing used memory (CD45RO+) T cells sorted from blood. The receptors originated from a woman aged 18-29 years in good health.

This chain uses TRBV14 with TRBJ1-6; D remains unclear. Trimming took 4 bases from V and 10 from J, leaving 14 bases between them. The CDR3 totals 14 residues. In germline, CDR1 is SGHDN, CDR2 FVKESK. The CDR3 region is CASSPSSGRSPLHF. The CDR3 DNA reads TGTGCCAGCAGCCCCTCTAGTGGAAGGTCACCCCTCCACTTT.

The CDR3 here is CASRPSGTGELFF. Written as DNA, the CDR3 is TGTGCCAGCCGGCCTAGCGGGACCGGGGAGCTGTTTTTT. V gene TRBV7-3 combines with J gene TRBJ2-2; 8 bases align to TRBD2. This CDR3 has 13 residues. With V trimmed by 8 bases and J by 5 bases, 4 bases remained unmatched. Germline V gene lookup returns CDR1 SGHTA and CDR2 FQGTGA.

This clonotype came up a few times. The chain links TRBV5-1 to TRBJ2-1; 8 nucleotides line up with TRBD2. The V gene end was trimmed by 4 bases and the J gene end by 4 bases; junction bases not matched to a gene: 16. CDR1 is SGHRS, CDR2 YFSETQ, per germline. The CDR3 contains 18 residues. The CDR3 sequence: CASSPMGGPAGGYNEQFF. In nucleotides, the CDR3 is TGCGCCAGCAGCCCAATGGGAGGGCCGGCGGGGGGTTACAATGAGCAGTTCTTC.

This clonotype showed up many times. The chain employs TRBV12-3 or TRBV12-4 and TRBJ2-3; the D call may be TRBD1 or TRBD2 (6 bases each). The V end lost 3 bases, the J end lost 4 bases, and 11 bases lay between the germline ends. CDR3 size: 14 residues. The CDR3 is CASSLGGRADTQYF. Here the CDR3 DNA reads TGTGCCAGCAGTTTGGGGGGCCGCGCAGATACGCAGTATTTT.

The rearrangement joins TRBV27 to TRBJ2-1, with D possibly called TRBD1 or TRBD2 (5 bases each). The CDR3 has 16 amino acids. Germline assignment: CDR1 MNHEY and CDR2 SMNVEV (reference sequence). Trimming took 3 bases from V and 13 from J, leaving 25 bases between them. CDR3 sequence reads: CASSLNRRLPGTPQFF. DNA of the CDR3: TGTGCCAGCAGTTTGAACAGGCGATTGCCGGGGACCCCACAGTTCTTC.

This clonotype was seen repeatedly, ten times or more. V gene TRBV6-5 combines with J gene TRBJ2-2, with a tentative D call TRBD2 (6 bases). This CDR3 contains 15 residues. With 6 bases removed from V and 4 bases from J, the gap between germline ends came to 15 bases. Germline CDR1 MNHEY, CDR2 SVGAGI. The CDR3 DNA reads TGTGCCAGCAGCTACGGAGGGGAGGTCACCGGGGAGCTGTTTTTT. Translation: CASSYGGEVTGELFF.

This chain uses TRBV11-2 with TRBJ2-1; no clear D gene. Trimming removed 6 bases from V and 10 bases from J, with 13 bases in between. The CDR3 contains 12 residues. CDR1 and CDR2 (germline): SGHAT, FQNNGV. CDR3 loop: CASSTFQYEQFF. CDR3 DNA sequence: TGTGCCAGCAGTACTTTCCAGTACGAGCAGTTCTTC.

The CDR3 sequence: CASSVGVADNEQFF. The CDR3 nucleotides are TGTGCCAGCAGCGTAGGGGTAGCGGACAATGAGCAGTTCTTC. V gene TRBV9 combines with J gene TRBJ2-1; TRBD2 might be the D (6 bases). V dropped 0 bases and J dropped 5 bases, with 9 bases sitting between them. Germline loops: CDR1 SGDLS, CDR2 YYNGEE. This CDR3 is 14 amino acids long.

The chain carries TRBV28 and TRBJ1-4; no clear D gene. This CDR3 has 17 residues. CDR1 and CDR2 (germline): MDHEN, SYDVKM. The V end was cut by 1 base, the J end by 0 bases, with 12 bases between. The CDR3 nucleotides are TGTGCCAGCAGTTTATTAGGTCGTGGGGCAACTAATGAAAAACTGTTTTTT. It yields the protein CASSLLGRGATNEKLFF. The full variable domain, completed using reference TRBV28 and TRBJ1-4, is DVKVTQSSRYLVKRTGEKVFLECVQDMDHENMFWYRQDPGLGLRLIYFSYDVKMKEKGDIPEGYSVSREKKERFSLILESASTNQTSMYLCASSLLGRGATNEKLFFGSGTQLSVL.